The table lists the clone carrying this TCR beta chain with a few counts. As yet, its antigen is unknown. This sample stems from a study of blood T cells in healthy people across ages. General study results and limits: PBMCs that were unsorted prevented a conclusive naive versus antigen-experienced comparison.

A second roughly 7 to 12 cycle PCR used barcoded and J-beta primers. TCRdb reprocessed the 5' RACE reads with MiXCR, giving one entry per CDR3 protein. Of some 1.4 million distinct CDR3 sequences listed, roughly 40% were seen once; the top ten hold 7.9%. V lost 7 bases, J lost 11 bases, and 17 bases lay in between. CDR1 and CDR2 (germline): DFQATT, SNEGSKA (reference sequence). The CDR3 totals 11 residues. The sequenced sample consisted of blood. The rearrangement links TRBV20-1 to TRBJ1-1; a weak D match, TRBD1 (6 bases). This TCR was sampled from a young woman in good health. The CDR3 sequence is CSVGGTFEAFF. In DNA form, the CDR3 reads TGCAGTGTTGGAGGGACATTTGAGGCTTTCTTT.